The following is a T cell receptor beta chain sequence with its context. Germline lookup yields CDR1 MGHRA and CDR2 YSYEKL. The CDR3 contains 15 residues. The ends were cut back, 0 bases at V and 5 bases at J, with 13 bases in the middle. In the original processing: By means of reference gene primer amplification, nucleated cell counts were estimated. Clones were sequenced by immunoSEQ multiplex PCR, and TCRdb holds only the in-frame ones, with some missing. The D gene and trimming were derived from the DNA, and the V and J assignments and clone size from that table. The data contain approximately 120,000 clones, approximately 82% of them singletons. These data come from a study of blood T cell repertoires in COVID-19. At the level of the study: Material from acute and convalescent COVID-19 was sourced from the United States, Italy and Spain. Sources were T cells, B-cell-depleted T cells, or PBMCs; the material itself was cDNA or gDNA.

V and J are TRBV4-1 and TRBJ1-1; tentatively, D is TRBD1 (5 bases). This TCR came from a woman in her 50s with acute or convalescent COVID-19. Sequencing input: peripheral blood. The CDR3, as DNA: TGCGCCAGCAGCCAAGAGTGGGGCCTGGGAACTGAAGCTTTCTTT. This encodes CASSQEWGLGTEAFF.